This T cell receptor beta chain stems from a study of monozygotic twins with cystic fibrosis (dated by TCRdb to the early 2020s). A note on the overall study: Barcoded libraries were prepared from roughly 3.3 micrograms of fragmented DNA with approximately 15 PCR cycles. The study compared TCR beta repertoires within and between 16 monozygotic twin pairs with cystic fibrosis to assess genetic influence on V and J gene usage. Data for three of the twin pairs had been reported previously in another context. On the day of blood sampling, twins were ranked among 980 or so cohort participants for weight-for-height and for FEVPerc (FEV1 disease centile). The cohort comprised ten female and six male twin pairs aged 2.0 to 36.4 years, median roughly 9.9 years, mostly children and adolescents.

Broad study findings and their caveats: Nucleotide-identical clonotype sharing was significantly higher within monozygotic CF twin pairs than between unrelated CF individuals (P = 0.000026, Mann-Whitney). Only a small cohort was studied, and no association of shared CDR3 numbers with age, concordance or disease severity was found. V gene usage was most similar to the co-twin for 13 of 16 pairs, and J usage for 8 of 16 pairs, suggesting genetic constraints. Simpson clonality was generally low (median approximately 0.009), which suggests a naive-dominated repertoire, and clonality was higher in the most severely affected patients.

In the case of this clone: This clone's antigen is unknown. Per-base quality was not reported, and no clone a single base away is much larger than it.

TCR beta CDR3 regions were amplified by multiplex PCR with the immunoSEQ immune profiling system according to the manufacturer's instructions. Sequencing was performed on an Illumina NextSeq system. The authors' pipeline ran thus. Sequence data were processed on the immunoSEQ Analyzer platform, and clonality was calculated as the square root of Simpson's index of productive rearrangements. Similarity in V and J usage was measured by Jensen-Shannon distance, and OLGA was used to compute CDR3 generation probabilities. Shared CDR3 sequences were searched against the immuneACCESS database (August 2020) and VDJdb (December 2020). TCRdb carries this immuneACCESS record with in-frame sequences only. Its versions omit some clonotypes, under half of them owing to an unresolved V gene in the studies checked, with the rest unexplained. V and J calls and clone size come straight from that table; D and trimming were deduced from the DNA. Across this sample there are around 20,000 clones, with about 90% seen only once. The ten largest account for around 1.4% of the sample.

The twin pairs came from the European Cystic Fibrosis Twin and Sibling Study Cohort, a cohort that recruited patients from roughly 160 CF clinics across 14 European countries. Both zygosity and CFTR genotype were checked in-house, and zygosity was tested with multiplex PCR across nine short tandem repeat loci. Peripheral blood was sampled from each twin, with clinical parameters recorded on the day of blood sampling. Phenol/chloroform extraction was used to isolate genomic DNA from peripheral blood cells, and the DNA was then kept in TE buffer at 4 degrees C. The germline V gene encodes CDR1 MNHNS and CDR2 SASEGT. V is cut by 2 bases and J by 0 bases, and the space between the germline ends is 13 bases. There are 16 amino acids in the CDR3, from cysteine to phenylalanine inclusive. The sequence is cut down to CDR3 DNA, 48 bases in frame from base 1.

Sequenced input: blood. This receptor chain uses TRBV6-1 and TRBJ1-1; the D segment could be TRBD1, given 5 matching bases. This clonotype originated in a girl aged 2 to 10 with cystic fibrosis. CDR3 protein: CASSERSGYLNTEAFF. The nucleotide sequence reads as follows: TGTGCCAGCAGTGAAAGGTCAGGGTACCTGAACACTGAAGCTTTCTTT.